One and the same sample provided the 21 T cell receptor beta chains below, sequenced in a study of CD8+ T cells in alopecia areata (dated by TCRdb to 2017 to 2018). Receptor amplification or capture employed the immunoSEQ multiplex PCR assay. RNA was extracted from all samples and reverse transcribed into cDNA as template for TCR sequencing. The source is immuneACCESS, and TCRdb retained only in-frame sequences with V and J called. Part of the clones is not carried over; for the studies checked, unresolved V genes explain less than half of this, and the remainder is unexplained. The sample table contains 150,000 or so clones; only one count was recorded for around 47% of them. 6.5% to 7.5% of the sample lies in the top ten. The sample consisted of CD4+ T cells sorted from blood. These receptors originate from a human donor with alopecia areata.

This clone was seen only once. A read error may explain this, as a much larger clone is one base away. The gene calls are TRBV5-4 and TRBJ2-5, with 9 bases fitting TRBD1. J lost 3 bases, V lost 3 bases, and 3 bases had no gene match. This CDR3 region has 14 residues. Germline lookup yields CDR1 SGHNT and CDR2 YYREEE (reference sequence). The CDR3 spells CASSSRTGEETQYF. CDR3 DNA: TGTGCCAGCAGCTCCAGGACAGGGGAAGAGACCCAGTACTTC.

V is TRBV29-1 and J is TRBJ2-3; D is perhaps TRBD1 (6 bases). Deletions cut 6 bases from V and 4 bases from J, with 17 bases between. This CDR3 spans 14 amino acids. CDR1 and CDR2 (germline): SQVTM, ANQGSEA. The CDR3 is CSVALRGAPDTQYF. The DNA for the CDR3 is TGCAGCGTAGCCCTCAGGGGCGCTCCAGATACGCAGTATTTT.

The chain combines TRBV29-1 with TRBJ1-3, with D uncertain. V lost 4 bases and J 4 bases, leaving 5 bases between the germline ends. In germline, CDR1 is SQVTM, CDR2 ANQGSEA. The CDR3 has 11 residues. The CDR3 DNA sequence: TGCAGCGTTGGGTCGGGAAACACCATATATTTT. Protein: CSVGSGNTIYF.

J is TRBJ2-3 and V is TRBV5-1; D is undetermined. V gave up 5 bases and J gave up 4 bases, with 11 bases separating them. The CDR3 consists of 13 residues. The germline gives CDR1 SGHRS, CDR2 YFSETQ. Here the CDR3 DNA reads TGCGCCAGCAGAGCCCAGCAGGCAGATACGCAGTATTTT. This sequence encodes CASRAQQADTQYF.

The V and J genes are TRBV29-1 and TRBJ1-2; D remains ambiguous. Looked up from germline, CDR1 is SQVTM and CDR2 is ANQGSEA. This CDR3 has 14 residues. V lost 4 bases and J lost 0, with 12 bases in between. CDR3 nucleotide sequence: TGCAGCGTTGGAAGTTGGGGTTCTAACTATGGCTACACCTTC. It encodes CSVGSWGSNYGYTF.

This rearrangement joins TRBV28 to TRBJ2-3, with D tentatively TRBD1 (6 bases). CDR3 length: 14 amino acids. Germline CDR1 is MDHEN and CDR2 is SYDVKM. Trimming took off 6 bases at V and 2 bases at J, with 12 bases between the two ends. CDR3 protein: CASSPGQNTDTQYF. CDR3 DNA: TGTGCCAGCAGCCCAGGACAGAACACAGATACGCAGTATTTT.

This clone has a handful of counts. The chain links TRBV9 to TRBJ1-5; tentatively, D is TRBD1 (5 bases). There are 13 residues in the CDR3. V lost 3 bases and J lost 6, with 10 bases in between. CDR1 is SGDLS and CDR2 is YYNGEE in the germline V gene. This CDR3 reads CASSEQGIQPQHF. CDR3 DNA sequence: TGTGCCAGCAGCGAGCAGGGTATTCAGCCCCAGCATTTT.

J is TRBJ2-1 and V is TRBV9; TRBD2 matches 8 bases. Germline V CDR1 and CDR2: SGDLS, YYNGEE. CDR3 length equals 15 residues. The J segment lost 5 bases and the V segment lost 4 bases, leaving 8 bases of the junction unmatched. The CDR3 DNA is TGTGCCAGCAGCTCCCATAGCGGGACCGACAATGAGCAGTTCTTC. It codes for CASSSHSGTDNEQFF.

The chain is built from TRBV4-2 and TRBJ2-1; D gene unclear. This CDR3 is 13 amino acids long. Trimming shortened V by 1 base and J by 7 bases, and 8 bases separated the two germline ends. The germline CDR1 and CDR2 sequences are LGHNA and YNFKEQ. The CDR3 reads CASSQGLLNEQFF. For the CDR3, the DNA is TGTGCCAGCAGCCAAGGACTTCTTAATGAGCAGTTCTTC.

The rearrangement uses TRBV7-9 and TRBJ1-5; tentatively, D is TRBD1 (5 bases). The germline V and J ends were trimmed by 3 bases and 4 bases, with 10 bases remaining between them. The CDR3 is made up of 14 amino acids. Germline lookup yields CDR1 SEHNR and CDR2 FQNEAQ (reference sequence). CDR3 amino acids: CASSFDDSNQPQHF. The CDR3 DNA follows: TGTGCCAGCAGCTTTGACGACAGTAATCAGCCCCAGCATTTT.

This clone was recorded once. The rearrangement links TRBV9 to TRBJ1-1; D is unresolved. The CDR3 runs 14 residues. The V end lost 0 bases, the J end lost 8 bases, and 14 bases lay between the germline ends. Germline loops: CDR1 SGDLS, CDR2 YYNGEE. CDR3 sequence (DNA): TGTGCCAGCAGCGTAGCTACGACGGCTCTCGAAGCTTTCTTT. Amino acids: CASSVATTALEAFF.

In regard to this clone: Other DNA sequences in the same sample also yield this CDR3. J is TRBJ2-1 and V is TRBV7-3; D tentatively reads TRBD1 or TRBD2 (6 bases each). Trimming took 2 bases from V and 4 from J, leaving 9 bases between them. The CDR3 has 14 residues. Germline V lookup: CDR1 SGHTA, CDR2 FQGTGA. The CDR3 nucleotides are TGTGCCAGCAGCTTAGGAGGGGGATACAATGAGCAGTTCTTC. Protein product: CASSLGGGYNEQFF.

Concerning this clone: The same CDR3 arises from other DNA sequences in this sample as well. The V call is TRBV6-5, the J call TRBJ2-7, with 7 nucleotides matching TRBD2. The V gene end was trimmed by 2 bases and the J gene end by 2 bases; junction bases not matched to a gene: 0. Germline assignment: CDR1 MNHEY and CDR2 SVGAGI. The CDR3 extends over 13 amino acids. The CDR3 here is CASSYSGAYEQYF. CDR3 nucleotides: TGTGCCAGCAGTTACAGCGGGGCCTACGAGCAGTACTTC.

This CDR3 reads CASSQPLAGAGNEQFF. The CDR3 bases are TGCGCCAGCAGCCAACCCCTAGCGGGAGCGGGGAATGAGCAGTTCTTC. The chain links TRBV4-1 to TRBJ2-1; 10 positions match TRBD2. J lost 7 bases, V lost 2 bases, and 8 bases had no gene match. This CDR3 has 16 amino acids. Germline V gives CDR1 MGHRA, CDR2 YSYEKL.

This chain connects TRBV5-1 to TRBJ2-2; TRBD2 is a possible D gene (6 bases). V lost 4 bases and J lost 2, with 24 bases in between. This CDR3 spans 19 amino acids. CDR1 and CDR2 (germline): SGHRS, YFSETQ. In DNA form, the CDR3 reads TGCGCCAGCAGCCTAGCGTACGGTGGTACAGCGAGTAACACCGGGGAGCTGTTTTTT. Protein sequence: CASSLAYGGTASNTGELFF.

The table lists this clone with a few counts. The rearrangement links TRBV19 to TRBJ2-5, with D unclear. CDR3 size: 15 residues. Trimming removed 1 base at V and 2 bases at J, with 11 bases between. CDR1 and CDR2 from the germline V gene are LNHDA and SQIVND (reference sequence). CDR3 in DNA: TGTGCCAGTAGTATAGGAATTCGGGCACAAGAGACCCAGTACTTC. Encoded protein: CASSIGIRAQETQYF.

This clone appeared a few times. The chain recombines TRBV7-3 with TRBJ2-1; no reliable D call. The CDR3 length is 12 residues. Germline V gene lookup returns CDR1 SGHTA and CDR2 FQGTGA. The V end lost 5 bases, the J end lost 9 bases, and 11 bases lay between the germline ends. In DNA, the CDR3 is TGTGCCAGCAGCACCCGCACGGGTGAGCAGTTCTTC. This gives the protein CASSTRTGEQFF.

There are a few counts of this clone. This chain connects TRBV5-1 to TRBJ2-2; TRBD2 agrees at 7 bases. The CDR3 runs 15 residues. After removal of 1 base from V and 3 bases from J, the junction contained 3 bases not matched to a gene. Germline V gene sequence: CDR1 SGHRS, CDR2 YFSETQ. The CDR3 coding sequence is TGCGCCAGCAGCTTGCCGGGGGGTTACACCGGGGAGCTGTTTTTT. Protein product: CASSLPGGYTGELFF. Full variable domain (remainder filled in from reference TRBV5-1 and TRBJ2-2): KAGVTQTPRYLIKTRGQQVTLSCSPISGHRSVSWYQQTPGQGLQFLFEYFSETQRNKGNFPGRFSGRQFSNSRSEMNVSTLELGDSALYLCASSLPGGYTGELFFGEGSRLTVL.

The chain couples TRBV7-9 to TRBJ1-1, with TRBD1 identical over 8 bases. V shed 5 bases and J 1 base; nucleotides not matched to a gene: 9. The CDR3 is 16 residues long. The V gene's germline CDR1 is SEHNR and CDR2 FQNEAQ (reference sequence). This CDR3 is CASSTRQGQRNTEAFF. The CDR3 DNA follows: TGTGCCAGCAGCACCCGACAGGGGCAAAGGAACACTGAAGCTTTCTTT.

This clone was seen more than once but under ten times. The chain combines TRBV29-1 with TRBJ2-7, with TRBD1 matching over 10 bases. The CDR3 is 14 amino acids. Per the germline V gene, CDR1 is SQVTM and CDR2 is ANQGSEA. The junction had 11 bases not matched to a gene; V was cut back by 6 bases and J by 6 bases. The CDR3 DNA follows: TGCAGCGTGGGGGGGACAGGGGCCGTTCTCGAGCAGTACTTC. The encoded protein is CSVGGTGAVLEQYF.

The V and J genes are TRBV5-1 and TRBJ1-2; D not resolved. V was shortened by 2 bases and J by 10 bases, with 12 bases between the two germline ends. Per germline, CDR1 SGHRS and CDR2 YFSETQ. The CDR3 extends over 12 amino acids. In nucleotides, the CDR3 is TGCGCCAGCAGCTTATACCTCTTTCCCTACACCTTC. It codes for CASSLYLFPYTF. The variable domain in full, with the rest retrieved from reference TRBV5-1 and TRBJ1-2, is KAGVTQTPRYLIKTRGQQVTLSCSPISGHRSVSWYQQTPGQGLQFLFEYFSETQRNKGNFPGRFSGRQFSNSRSEMNVSTLELGDSALYLCASSLYLFPYTFGSGTRLTVV.